This T cell receptor (beta chain) was found in a study of blood T cell repertoires in COVID-19. Method: immunoSEQ multiplex PCR; TCRdb's copy keeps in-frame clones and lacks some. The sample records some 110,000 clones, approximately 86% being singletons. This CDR3 contains 14 residues. Trimming at V came to 5 bases and at J to 2 bases, leaving 3 bases not matched to a gene. Per the germline V gene, CDR1 is SGDLS and CDR2 is YYNGEE. The V gene is TRBV9, the J gene TRBJ1-4; TRBD1 aligns across 7 bases. The sequenced sample was peripheral blood. The sequence was collected from a human donor in a cohort sampled during active COVID-19. The CDR3 coding sequence is TGTGCCAGCAGTGACAGGGCGACTAATGAAAAACTGTTTTTT. Translating it yields CASSDRATNEKLFF. Using reference TRBV9 and TRBJ1-4 for the parts outside the CDR3, the full variable domain is DSGVTQTPKHLITATGQRVTLRCSPRSGDLSVYWYQQSLDQGLQFLIQYYNGEERAKGNILERFSAQQFPDLHSELNLSSLELGDSALYFCASSDRATNEKLFFGSGTQLSVL.